The T cell receptor beta chain described here comes from a study of technical replicates of blood from a few donors. Clones were read by immunoSEQ multiplex PCR, and TCRdb kept only the in-frame ones, dropping some. The sample records approximately 51,000 clones, around 95% being singletons. This CDR3 has 17 residues. Germline V gives CDR1 SGHAT, CDR2 FQNNGV. Trimming stripped 1 base from V and 4 bases from J, with 18 bases between. The source is a human donor in good health. Some clones in this sample may be carry-over from other donors' samples. Input material: PBMCs. V is TRBV11-2 and J is TRBJ2-3, with no clear D. CDR3 sequence: CASSLVTQHSRSDTQYF. The CDR3 nucleotides read TGTGCCAGCAGCTTAGTAACCCAGCATTCTAGGTCAGATACGCAGTATTTT.